The clone carrying this T cell receptor (beta chain) turned up a few times. Its specificity is unknown. The data belong to a study of radiotherapy plus CTLA-4 blockade in lung cancer. Turning to the study itself: Patients showed objective responses in approximately 17% of cases and disease control in roughly 31%.

Trimming left V 7 bases short and J 5 bases short, with 13 bases between. Germline-derived CDR1 and CDR2 are SGHRS and YFSETQ. This CDR3 region has 12 residues. Patients in the study, people with chemo-refractory metastatic non-small-cell lung cancer, received focal radiation plus ipilimumab CTLA-4 blockade. Clones were sequenced by immunoSEQ multiplex PCR, and TCRdb holds only the in-frame ones, with some missing. The sample holds around 72,000 clones; roughly three quarters are singletons and the top ten take around 7.1%. General observations from the study: In blood, after radiotherapy plus ipilimumab, tumor-derived TCR clones expanded. Early blood T cell clone changes and increased post-radiation serum interferon-beta were reportedly the strongest response predictors.

The chain employs TRBV5-1 and TRBJ2-7; D gene uncertain. This TCR was recovered from a human donor with non-small cell lung cancer who had a complete response to radiotherapy plus ipilimumab. Specimen: peripheral blood, collected from a patient treated with radiotherapy plus ipilimumab. Written as DNA, the CDR3 is TGCGCCAGCTCCTCCTATGGCGACGAGCAGTACTTC. Protein product: CASSSYGDEQYF.